This paragraph covers one T cell receptor beta chain sequence. What antigen it recognizes has not been identified. No base quality values were provided; no much bigger clone lies one nucleotide off. The data were taken from a study of OX40 agonist ivuxolimab in advanced cancers. Study-wide context: Ivuxolimab was a fully human IgG2 agonistic monoclonal antibody targeting the costimulatory receptor OX40 (CD134). The paper reports the monotherapy dose-escalation portion (N = 52 patients) of the phase I ivuxolimab trial. Patients were allowed to have had prior anti-PD-1, anti-PD-L1 or anti-CTLA-4 therapy, and around two fifths of the dose-escalation patients had been treated with checkpoint inhibitors. Intravenous ivuxolimab was administered to patients every 2 weeks at six dose levels: 0.01, 0.1, 0.3, 1.5, 3 and 10 mg/kg. Three dose-escalation patients achieved partial responses, one with hepatocellular carcinoma and two with cutaneous melanoma. In the dose-escalation cohort, 82.7% of patients were male, and the mean age was approximately 64 years, with a range of 23 to 79. Of the roughly 51 patients in dose escalation, 19 had hepatocellular carcinoma, some 15 had melanoma, 9 had renal cell carcinoma and 9 had head and neck cancer. The purpose of peripheral TCRbeta sequencing was to test whether ivuxolimab changed TCR sequence diversity and led to clonal T-cell expansion.

Taken from the germline V gene, the CDR1 and CDR2 loops are SGDLS and YYNGEE. Counted from cysteine to phenylalanine, this CDR3 has 15 amino acids. CDR3 DNA only is kept here, 45 bases in frame from base 1. V and J lose 4 bases and 1 base, and a span of 11 bases separates them. Paper-wide results and their limitations: Antigen specificity was not determined for the clonally expanded peripheral T cells. Low levels of normalized T-cell clonal expansion were also seen in some patients who did not respond. At doses of 0.1 to 3.0 mg/kg, clonal expansion of both CD4+ and CD8+ T cells in blood was seen between baseline and week 6. After ivuxolimab, more expanded clones were found on average in CD8+ T cells than in CD4+ T cells. In the 0.1-3.0 mg/kg groups, partial responders had among the lowest normalized peripheral clonal expansion, particularly in CD8+ T cells.

The trial excluded patients who had a history of autoimmune disease or were on systemic immunosuppression. Peripheral blood for TCR sequencing was collected from all dose cohorts at baseline, on cycle 4 day 1, and on cycle 7 day 1. The samples were drawn from a first-in-human, open-label, multicenter phase I dose-escalation trial of ivuxolimab. Adults with locally advanced or metastatic head and neck squamous cell, hepatocellular, melanoma or renal cell carcinoma were enrolled in the trial. Before TCR sequencing, CD4+ and CD8+ T cells were separately sorted from peripheral blood. Genomic DNA was isolated from the sorted cells so that the TCRbeta CDR3 region could be sequenced. The immunoSEQ Assay was used for sequencing of TCRbeta CDR3 regions. TCRdb carries this immuneACCESS record with in-frame sequences only. Its versions omit some clonotypes, under half of them owing to an unresolved V gene in the studies checked, with the rest unexplained. The sample data list tens of thousands of clones, and roughly 85% of these were observed just once. About 0.6% of the sample lies in the top ten.

This sequence uses TRBV9 and TRBJ1-4; possibly the D gene is TRBD1, per 5 matching bases. The source material was CD4+ or CD8+ T cells sorted from blood, sampled in a trial of the OX40 agonist ivuxolimab. The clonotype was recovered from an adult with an advanced solid tumor such as melanoma, head and neck, liver or kidney cancer. The CDR3 protein sequence reads: CASSPRAGTNEKLFF. The DNA sequence follows: TGTGCCAGCAGCCCCAGGGCGGGAACTAATGAAAAACTGTTTTTT.